This T cell receptor beta chain stems from a study of cytomegalovirus exposure and HLA in healthy donors. Whole-study findings and limits: As confirmed in vitro, a few CMV-associated chains were specific for CMV antigens.

Germline loops: CDR1 ENHRY, CDR2 SYGVKD. The CDR3 has 12 amino acids. V dropped 4 bases and J dropped 3 bases, with 6 bases sitting between them. The table came from immunoSEQ multiplex PCR; TCRdb's copy has only in-frame clones and leaves some out. The sample records fewer than 150,000 clones, 88% being singletons. Worth noting for this clone: Its antigen is unknown.

The V gene is TRBV10-3, the J gene TRBJ2-5, with D possibly TRBD1 on 5 matching bases. The material sequenced was PBMCs. This clonotype was sampled from a man aged 25-45 years in good health and CMV-seronegative. The CDR3 DNA reads as TGTGCCATCAGTGCCAGGGAAGAGACCCAGTACTTC. It codes for CAISAREETQYF.